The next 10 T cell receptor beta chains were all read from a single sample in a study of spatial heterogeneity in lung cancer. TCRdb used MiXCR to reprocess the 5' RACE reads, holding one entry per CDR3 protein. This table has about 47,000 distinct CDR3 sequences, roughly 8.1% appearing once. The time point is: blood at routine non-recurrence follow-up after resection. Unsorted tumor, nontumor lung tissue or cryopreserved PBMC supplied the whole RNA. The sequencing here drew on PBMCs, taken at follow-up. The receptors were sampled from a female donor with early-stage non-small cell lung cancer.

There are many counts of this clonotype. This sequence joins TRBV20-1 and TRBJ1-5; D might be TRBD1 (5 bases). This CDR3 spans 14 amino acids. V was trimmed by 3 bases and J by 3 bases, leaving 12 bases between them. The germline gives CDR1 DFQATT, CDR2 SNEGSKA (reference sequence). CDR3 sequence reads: CSASPGPNNQPQHF. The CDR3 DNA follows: TGCAGTGCTAGCCCGGGACCGAACAATCAGCCCCAGCATTTT.

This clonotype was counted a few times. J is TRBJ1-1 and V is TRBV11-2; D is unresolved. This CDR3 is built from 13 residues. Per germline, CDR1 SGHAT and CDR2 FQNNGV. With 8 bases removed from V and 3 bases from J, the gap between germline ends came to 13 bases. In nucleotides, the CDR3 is TGTGCCAGCGCGTTGAGGAGGGACACTGAAGCTTTCTTT. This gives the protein CASALRRDTEAFF.

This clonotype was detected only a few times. The CDR3 region has the DNA TGTGCCAGCAGCTTACTAGCGGGGACCTCCTACAATGAGCAGTTCTTC. It specifies CASSLLAGTSYNEQFF. The rearrangement joins TRBV5-6 to TRBJ2-1; TRBD2 aligns across 10 bases. CDR1 is SGHDT and CDR2 is YYEEEE in the germline V gene. Trimming at V came to 2 bases and at J to 0 bases, leaving 2 bases not matched to a gene. The CDR3 contains 16 residues.

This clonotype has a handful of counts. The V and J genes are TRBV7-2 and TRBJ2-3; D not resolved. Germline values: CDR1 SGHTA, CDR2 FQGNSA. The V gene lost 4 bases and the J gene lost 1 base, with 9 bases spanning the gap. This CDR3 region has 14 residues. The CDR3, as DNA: TGTGCCAGCAGCTCCCAGACGGGCACAGATACGCAGTATTTT. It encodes CASSSQTGTDTQYF.

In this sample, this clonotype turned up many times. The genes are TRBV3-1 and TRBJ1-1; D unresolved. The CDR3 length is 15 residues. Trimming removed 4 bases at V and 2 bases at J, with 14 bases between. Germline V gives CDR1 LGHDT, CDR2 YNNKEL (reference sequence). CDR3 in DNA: TGTGCCAGCAGCCCCTTTCGCCCAGGTAACACTGAAGCTTTCTTT. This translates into CASSPFRPGNTEAFF.

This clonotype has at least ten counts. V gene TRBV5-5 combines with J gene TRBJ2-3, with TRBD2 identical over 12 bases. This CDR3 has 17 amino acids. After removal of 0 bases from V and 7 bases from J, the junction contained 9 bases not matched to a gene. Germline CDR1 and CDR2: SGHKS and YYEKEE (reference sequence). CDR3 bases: TGTGCCAGCAGCTTGGGACTAGCGGGGGCCACCTGGAATACGCAGTATTTT. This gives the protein CASSLGLAGATWNTQYF.

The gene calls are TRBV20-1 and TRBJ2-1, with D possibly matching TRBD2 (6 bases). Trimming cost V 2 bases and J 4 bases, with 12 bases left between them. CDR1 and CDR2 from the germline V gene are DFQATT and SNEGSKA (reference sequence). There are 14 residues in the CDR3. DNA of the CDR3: TGCAGTGCTAGATCGGGCGCGGGGTACAATGAGCAGTTCTTC. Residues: CSARSGAGYNEQFF.

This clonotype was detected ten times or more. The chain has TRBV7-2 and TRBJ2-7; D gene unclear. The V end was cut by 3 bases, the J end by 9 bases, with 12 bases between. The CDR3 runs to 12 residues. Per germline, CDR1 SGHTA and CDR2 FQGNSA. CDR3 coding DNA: TGTGCCAGCAGCTTCCCCGGCCTACCGCAGTACTTC. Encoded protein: CASSFPGLPQYF.

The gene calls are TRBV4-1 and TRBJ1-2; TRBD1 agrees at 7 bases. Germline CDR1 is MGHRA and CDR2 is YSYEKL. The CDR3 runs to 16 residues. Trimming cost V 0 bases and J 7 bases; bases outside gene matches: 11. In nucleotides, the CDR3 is TGCGCCAGCAGCCAAGATTCTCACACAGGGGACGTTGGCTACACCTTC. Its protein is CASSQDSHTGDVGYTF.

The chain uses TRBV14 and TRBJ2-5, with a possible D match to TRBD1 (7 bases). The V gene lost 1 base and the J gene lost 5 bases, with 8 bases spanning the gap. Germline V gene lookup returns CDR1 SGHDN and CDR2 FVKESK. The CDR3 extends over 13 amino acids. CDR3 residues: CASSQAGGETQYF. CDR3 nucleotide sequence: TGTGCCAGCAGCCAAGCAGGGGGGGAGACCCAGTACTTC.